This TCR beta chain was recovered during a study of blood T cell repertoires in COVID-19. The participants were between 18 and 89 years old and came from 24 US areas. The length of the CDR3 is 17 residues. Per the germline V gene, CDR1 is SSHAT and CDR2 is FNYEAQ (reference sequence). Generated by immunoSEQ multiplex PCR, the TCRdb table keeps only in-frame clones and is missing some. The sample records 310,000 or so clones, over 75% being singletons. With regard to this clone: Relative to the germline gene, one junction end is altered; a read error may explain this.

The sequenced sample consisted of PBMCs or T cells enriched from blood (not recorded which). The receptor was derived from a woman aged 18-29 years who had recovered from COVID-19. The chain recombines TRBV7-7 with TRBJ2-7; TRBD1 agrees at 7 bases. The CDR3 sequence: CASSPEGQTRKAYEQYF. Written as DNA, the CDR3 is TGTGCTAGCAGCCCCGAGGGACAGACAAGAAAGGCCTACGAGCAGTACTTC. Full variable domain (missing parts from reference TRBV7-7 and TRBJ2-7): GAGVSQSPRYKVTKRGQDVTLRCDPISSHATLYWYQQALGQGPEFLTYFNYEAQPDKSGLPSDRFSAERPEGSISTLTIQRTEQRDSAMYRCASSPEGQTRKAYEQYFGPGTRLTVT.